This TCR beta chain originates from a study of blood T cell repertoires in COVID-19 (dated by TCRdb to 2019 to 2021). Study-level background: Collaborator samples came from the United States, Italy and Spain and covered acute and convalescent phases of COVID-19. The prospective study material was composed of cDNA or gDNA derived from T cells, B-cell-depleted T cells, or PBMCs. Subjects who had been exposed to COVID-19, were actively infected with it, or had recovered from it provided the deeply sampled blood TCRbeta repertoires that made up the dataset. The repertoires were made available in a free public database intended to serve as a resource for research on the immune response to SARS-CoV-2. The samples were drawn from the first 160 participants of the ongoing ImmuneRACE study and from some 1,300 subjects provided by 6 global collaborators. Nearly every sample came with metadata listing a de-identified subject ID, COVID-19 status, age in years and sex. HLA class I and class II types, where available, came from metadata supplied by the sample provider rather than from assay-based typing.

Results the study describes overall, beyond this receptor: Clinical and demographic metadata were provided uncurated, with the amount varying by source and participant.

Participants in the prospective study were aged roughly 18 to 100 years, lived in 24 United States geographic areas, and enrolled through a virtual design. To assign participants to cohorts, the prospective study relied on clinical history that participants themselves reported in a screening survey and a study questionnaire. For ImmuneRACE Cohort 3, a participant was defined as recovered based on two consecutive negative NP/OP PCR tests, clearance by a healthcare professional, or resolution of symptoms. Mobile phlebotomists in the prospective study collected whole blood, serum and a nasopharyngeal or oropharyngeal swab from every participant. Additional blood draws and questionnaires over an approximately two-month period could optionally be provided by prospective study participants. Before DNA extraction, prospective study blood samples were shipped either frozen or at room temperature. About this clone: No antigen is known for it. It has no much larger one-base neighbor in the sample; base qualities were not kept.

The immunoSEQ Assay, a bias-controlled multiplex PCR, was used to amplify TCRbeta CDR3 regions from genomic DNA. In the source study's methods: Within the assay, amplification of reference gene primers was used to estimate how many nucleated cells each sample contained. Sequence reads were collapsed and filtered to measure the absolute abundance of every unique TCRbeta CDR3 rearrangement. For each sample, productive Simpson clonality was calculated by taking the square root of Simpson's diversity index across productive rearrangements. The immuneACCESS repertoire file appears here via TCRdb, limited to in-frame rearrangements. These files lack a portion of the clones; in checked studies, under half of the deficit traces to unresolved V genes, and the cause of the others is not known. V, J and clone size reflect that table, while D and trimming were determined from the DNA. The sample has approximately 270,000 clones on record, under 90% of them singletons. Roughly 1.8% of the sample is in the top ten clones.

Sample: PBMCs or T cells enriched from blood (not recorded which). The TCR was taken from a woman in her fifties or sixties who had recovered from COVID-19.

Here is the DNA: TGTGCCAGCTTAGTCCTAGCGGCAACATACAATGAGCAGTTCTTC. This sequence encodes CASLVLAATYNEQFF. The chain uses TRBV2 and TRBJ2-1; 7 central nucleotides agree with TRBD2. CDR1 and CDR2 are drawn from the germline V gene: SNHLY, FYNNEI. Inclusive of the bounding cysteine and phenylalanine, the CDR3 is 15 residues long. The kept DNA is CDR3 alone, 45 bases in frame from the first base. V has 8 bases trimmed and J has 4 bases trimmed; junction bases matching no gene number 11.